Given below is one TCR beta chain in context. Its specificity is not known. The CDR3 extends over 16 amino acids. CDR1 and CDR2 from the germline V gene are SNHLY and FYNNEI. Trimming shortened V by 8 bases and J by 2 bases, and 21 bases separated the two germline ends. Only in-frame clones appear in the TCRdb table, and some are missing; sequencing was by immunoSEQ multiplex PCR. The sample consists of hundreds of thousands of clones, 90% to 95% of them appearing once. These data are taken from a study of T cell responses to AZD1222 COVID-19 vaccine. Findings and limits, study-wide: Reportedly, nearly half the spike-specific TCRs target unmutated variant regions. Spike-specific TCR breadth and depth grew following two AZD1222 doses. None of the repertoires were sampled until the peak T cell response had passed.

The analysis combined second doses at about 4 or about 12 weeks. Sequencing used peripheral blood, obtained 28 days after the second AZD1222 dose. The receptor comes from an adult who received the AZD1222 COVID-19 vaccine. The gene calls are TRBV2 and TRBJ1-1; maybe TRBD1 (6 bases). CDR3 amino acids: CASPWTENSANTEAFF. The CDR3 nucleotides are TGTGCCAGCCCTTGGACAGAAAATTCGGCCAACACTGAAGCTTTCTTT.